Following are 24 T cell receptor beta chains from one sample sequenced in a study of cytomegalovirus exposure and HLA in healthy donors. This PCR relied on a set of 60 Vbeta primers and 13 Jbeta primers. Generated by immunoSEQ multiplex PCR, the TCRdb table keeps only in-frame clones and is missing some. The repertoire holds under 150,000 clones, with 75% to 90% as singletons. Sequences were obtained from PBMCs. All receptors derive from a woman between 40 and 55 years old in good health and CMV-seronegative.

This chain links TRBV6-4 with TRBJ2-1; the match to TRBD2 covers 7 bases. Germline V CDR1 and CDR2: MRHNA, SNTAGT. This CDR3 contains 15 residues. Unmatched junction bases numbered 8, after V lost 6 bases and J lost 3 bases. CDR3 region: CASSPLASYYNEQFF. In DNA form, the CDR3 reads TGTGCCAGCAGCCCACTAGCGAGCTACTACAATGAGCAGTTCTTC.

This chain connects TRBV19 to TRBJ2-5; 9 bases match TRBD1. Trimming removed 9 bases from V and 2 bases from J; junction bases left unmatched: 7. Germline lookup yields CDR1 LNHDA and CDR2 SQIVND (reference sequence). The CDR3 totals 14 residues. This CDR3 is CASNDRGNQETQYF. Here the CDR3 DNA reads TGTGCCAGCAACGACAGGGGGAATCAAGAGACCCAGTACTTC.

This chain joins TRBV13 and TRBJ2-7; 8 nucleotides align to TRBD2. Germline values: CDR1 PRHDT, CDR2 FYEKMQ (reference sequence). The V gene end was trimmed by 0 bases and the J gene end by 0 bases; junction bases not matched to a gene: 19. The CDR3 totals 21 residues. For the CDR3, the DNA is TGTGCCAGCAGCTTAGGTTACGTTTTAGGAGATGGTAGCGGGGACTCCTACGAGCAGTACTTC. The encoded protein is CASSLGYVLGDGSGDSYEQYF.

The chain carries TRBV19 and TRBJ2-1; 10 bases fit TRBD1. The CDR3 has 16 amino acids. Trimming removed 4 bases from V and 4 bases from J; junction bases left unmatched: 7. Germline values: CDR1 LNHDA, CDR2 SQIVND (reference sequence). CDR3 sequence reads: CASSKGQGRSYNEQFF. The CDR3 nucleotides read TGTGCCAGTAGTAAGGGACAGGGGCGTTCTTACAATGAGCAGTTCTTC. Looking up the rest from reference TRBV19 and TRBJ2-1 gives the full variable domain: DGGITQSPKYLFRKEGQNVTLSCEQNLNHDAMYWYRQDPGQGLRLIYYSQIVNDFQKGDIAEGYSVSREKKESFPLTVTSAQKNPTAFYLCASSKGQGRSYNEQFFGPGTRLTVL.

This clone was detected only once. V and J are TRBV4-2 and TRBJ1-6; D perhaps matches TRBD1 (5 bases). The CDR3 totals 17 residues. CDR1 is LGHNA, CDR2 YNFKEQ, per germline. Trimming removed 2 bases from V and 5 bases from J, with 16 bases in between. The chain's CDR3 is CASSQHPGGKNNSPLHF. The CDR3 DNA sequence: TGTGCCAGCAGCCAACACCCGGGGGGTAAGAATAATTCACCCCTCCACTTT.

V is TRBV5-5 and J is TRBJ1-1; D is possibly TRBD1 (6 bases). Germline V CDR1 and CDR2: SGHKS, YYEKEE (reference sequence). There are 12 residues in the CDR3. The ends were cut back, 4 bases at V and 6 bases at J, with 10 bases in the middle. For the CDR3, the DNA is TGTGCCAGCAGCACAGGGTTGGCTGAAGCTTTCTTT. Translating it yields CASSTGLAEAFF.

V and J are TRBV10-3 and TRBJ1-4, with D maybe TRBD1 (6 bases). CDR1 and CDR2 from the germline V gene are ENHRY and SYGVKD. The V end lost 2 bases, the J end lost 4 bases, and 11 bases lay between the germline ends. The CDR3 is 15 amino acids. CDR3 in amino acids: CAISEAQGSNEKLFF. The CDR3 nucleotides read TGTGCCATCAGTGAGGCTCAGGGGAGTAATGAAAAACTGTTTTTT.

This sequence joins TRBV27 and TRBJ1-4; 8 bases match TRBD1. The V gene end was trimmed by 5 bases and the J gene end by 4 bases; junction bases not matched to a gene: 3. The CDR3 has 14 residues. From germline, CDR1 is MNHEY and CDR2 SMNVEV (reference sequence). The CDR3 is CASSVTGVNEKLFF. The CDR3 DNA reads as TGTGCCAGCAGTGTGACAGGGGTTAATGAAAAACTGTTTTTT.

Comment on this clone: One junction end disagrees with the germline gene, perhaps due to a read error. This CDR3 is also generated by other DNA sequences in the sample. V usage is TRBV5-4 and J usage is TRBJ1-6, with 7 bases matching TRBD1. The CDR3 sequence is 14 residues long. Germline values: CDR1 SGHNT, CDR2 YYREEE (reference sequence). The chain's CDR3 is CASSSRGQNSPLHF. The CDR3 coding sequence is TGTGCCAGCAGCAGTAGGGGGCAGAATTCACCCCTCCACTTC.

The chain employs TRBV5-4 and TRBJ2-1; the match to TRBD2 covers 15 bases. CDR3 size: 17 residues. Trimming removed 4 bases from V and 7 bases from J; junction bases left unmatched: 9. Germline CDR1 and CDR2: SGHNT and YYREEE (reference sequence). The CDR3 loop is CASSPTGTSGRFNEQFF. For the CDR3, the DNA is TGTGCCAGCAGCCCCACCGGGACTAGCGGGAGGTTTAATGAGCAGTTCTTC.

DNA of the CDR3: TGTGCCAGTAGTGCACTAGCGGACTCCTACAATGAGCAGTTCTTC. Its protein product is CASSALADSYNEQFF. The V and J genes are TRBV19 and TRBJ2-1, with TRBD2 matching over 8 bases. CDR3 length: 15 amino acids. CDR1 is LNHDA, CDR2 SQIVND, per germline (reference sequence). J gave up 0 bases and V 5 bases, and 3 bases lay outside the gene matches.

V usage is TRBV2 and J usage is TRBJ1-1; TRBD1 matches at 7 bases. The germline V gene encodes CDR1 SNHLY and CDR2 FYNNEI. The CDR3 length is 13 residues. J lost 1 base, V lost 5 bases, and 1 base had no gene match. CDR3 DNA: TGTGCCAGCAGTAGACAGGGGAACACTGAAGCTTTCTTT. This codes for CASSRQGNTEAFF.

CDR3 region: CASSLGVSEQFF. CDR3 nucleotides: TGTGCCAGCAGCTTAGGAGTAAGTGAGCAGTTCTTC. V and J are TRBV11-3 and TRBJ2-1; no clear D gene. The CDR3 has 12 residues. The germline V gene encodes CDR1 SGHNT and CDR2 YENEEA. Deletions cut 1 base from V and 9 bases from J, with 7 bases between.

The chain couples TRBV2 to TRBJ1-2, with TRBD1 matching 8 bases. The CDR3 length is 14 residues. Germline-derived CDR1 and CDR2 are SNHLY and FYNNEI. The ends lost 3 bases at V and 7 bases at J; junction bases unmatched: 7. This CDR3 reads CASSESQGASGYTF. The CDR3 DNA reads TGTGCCAGCAGTGAGTCCCAGGGGGCGAGTGGCTACACCTTC.

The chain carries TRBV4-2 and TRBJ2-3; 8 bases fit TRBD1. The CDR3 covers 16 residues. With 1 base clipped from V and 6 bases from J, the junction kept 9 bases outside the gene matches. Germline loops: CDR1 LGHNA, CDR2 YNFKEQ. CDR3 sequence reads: CASSQGAGQGADTQYF. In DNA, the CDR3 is TGTGCCAGCAGCCAAGGCGCTGGACAGGGAGCTGATACGCAGTATTTT.

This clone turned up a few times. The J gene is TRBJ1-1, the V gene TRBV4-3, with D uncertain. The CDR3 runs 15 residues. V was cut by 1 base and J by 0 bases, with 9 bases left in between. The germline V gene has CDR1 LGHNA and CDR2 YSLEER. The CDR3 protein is CASSQGTGLNTEAFF. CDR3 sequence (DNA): TGCGCCAGCAGCCAAGGGACTGGCCTGAACACTGAAGCTTTCTTT.

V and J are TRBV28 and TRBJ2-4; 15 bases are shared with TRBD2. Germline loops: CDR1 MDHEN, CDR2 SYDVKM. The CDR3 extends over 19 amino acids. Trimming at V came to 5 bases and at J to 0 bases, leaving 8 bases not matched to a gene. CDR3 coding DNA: TGTGCCAGCAGTACCCGGACTAGCGGGGGGGTATTAGCCAAAAACATTCAGTACTTC. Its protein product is CASSTRTSGGVLAKNIQYF.

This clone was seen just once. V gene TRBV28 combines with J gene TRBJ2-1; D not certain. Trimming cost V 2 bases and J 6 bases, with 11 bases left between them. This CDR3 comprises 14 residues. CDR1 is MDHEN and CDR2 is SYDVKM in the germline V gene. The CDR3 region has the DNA TGTGCCAGCAGTTTAGGAGACGTCCGCAATGAGCAGTTCTTC. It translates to CASSLGDVRNEQFF.

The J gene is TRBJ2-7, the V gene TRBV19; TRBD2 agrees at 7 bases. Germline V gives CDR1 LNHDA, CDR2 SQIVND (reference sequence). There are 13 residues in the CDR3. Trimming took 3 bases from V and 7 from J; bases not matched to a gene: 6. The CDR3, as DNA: TGTGCCAGTAGTATCGGGGGTAGCGGGGAGCAGTACTTC. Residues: CASSIGGSGEQYF.

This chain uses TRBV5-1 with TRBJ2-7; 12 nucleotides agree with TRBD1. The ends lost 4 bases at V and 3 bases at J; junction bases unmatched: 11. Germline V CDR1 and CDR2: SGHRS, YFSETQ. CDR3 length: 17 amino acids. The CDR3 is CASSRDRGPRNDYEQYF. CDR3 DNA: TGCGCCAGCAGCCGGGACAGGGGGCCACGTAATGACTACGAGCAGTACTTC.

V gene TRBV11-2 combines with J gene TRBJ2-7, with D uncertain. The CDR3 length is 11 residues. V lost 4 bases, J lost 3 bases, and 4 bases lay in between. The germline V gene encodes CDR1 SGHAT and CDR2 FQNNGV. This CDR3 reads CASSSYYEQYF. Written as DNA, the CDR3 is TGTGCCAGCAGCTCGTACTACGAGCAGTACTTC.

CDR3 DNA sequence: TGTGCCAGCAGCTTACTCGGGACTACCTACTCCTACAATGAGCAGTTCTTC. Its translation: CASSLLGTTYSYNEQFF. V and J are TRBV7-8 and TRBJ2-1; TRBD2 aligns across 7 bases. Germline trimming cut 2 bases from V and 0 bases from J; bases unmatched to any gene: 7. From germline, CDR1 is SGHVS and CDR2 FQNEAQ. This CDR3 comprises 17 residues.

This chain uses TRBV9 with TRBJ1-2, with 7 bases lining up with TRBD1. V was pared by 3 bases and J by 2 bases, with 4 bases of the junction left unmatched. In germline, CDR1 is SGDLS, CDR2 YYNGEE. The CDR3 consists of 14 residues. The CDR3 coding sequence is TGTGCCAGCAGCGCACGACAGGGCAACTATGGCTACACCTTC. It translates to CASSARQGNYGYTF.

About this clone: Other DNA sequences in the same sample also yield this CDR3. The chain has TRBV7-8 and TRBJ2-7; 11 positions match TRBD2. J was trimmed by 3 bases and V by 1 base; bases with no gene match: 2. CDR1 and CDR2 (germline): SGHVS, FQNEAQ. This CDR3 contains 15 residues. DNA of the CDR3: TGTGCCAGCAGCTTAGTGGGGACTAGCGGCTACGAGCAGTACTTC. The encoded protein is CASSLVGTSGYEQYF.